This section outlines one TCR beta chain sequence together with its context. The antigen is not known. This sample is part of a study of cytomegalovirus exposure and HLA in healthy donors. The primer mix had 60 Vbeta and 13 Jbeta primers. Per the original methods: Later, 65 million to 85 million unique TCR beta chains were counted in an analysis, and roughly 11 million of them were shared. Sequenced by immunoSEQ multiplex PCR; TCRdb stores in-frame clones only, minus some. That table supplies the V and J calls and clone size; D and trimming were determined from the DNA. This sample has 200,000 to 250,000 clones, with 82% found just once. The CDR3 has 12 amino acids. CDR1 and CDR2 from the germline V gene are MNHEY and SVGAGI. The germline V and J ends were trimmed by 6 bases and 5 bases, with 10 bases remaining between them. The study, taken as a whole, reports: Accounts indicate the classifier identified cytomegalovirus status with strong specificity and sensitivity. CMV antigen specificity of a few CMV-associated chains was confirmed in vitro. Association of 15,000 to 20,000 TCR beta sequences with HLA alleles was found at 0.05 false discovery rate in a later analysis.

This clonotype was sampled from a woman aged 40-49 years in good health and CMV-seronegative. The chain uses TRBV6-5 and TRBJ1-1; a possible D gene is TRBD1 (6 bases). Material: PBMCs. CDR3 loop: CASRLQGTEAFF. CDR3 nucleotides: TGTGCCAGCAGGCTACAGGGAACTGAAGCTTTCTTT.